This TCR beta chain was recovered during a study of beta chain features in type 1 diabetes. Across the whole study: Summed over all samples, the examined sorted cells came to 85 million to 130 million. General observations from the study: Researchers report that Type 1 diabetes patients had moderately but significantly shorter TCRB CDR3s across all four CD4+ subsets. PCR might pick shorter templates more often, in the same way for patients and controls.

The investigators reverse transcribed all of the isolated RNA, so they sequenced expressed TCRB transcripts. TCRdb's copy holds only in-frame clones and misses some; the assay was immunoSEQ multiplex PCR. The table has hundreds of thousands of clones, approximately 9.9% seen once. Germline V CDR1 and CDR2: SQVTM, ANQGSEA. The CDR3 is made up of 13 amino acids. Comment on this clone: Its target is unknown.

Averaging around 110 mL, one heparinised blood draw came from each individual donor. CD45RO/CCR7/CD25/CD127/CD95/CD27 separated CD4+ naive, central memory, regulatory and stem cell-like memory cells by sorting. This chain links TRBV29-1 with TRBJ2-5; D ambiguous. The J call could be wrong; TRBJ2-7 is a better fit for the DNA end. The specimen sequenced was central memory CD4+ T cells from blood. The sequence came from a man aged 25-45 years with type 1 diabetes. CDR3 coding DNA: TGCAGCGTTGAAACAGTGAAATCCTACGAGCAGTACTTC. It translates to CSVETVKSYEQYF.